This T cell receptor beta chain stems from a study of persistence of HIV-infected CD4 T cells. Study-level findings and limits: Compared with CD3/CD28-stimulated cells, CMV- and Gag-responding cells showed lower TCRbeta richness.

The libraries were made with immunoSEQ version 4 in survey mode. Clones were sequenced by immunoSEQ multiplex PCR, and TCRdb holds only the in-frame ones, with some missing. The sample records tens of thousands of clones, approximately 74% being singletons. Cells were stimulated with overlapping HIV-1 Gag 15-mer peptides. Sorting selected CD4+ T cells upregulating both CD40 ligand and CD69. Notes on this clone: Antigen specificity is unknown.

The CDR3 consists of 16 residues. Trimming pared 0 bases from V and 4 bases from J, leaving 10 bases between. Germline CDR1 reads SGHAT; CDR2 reads FQDESV (reference sequence). This TCR was sampled from an adult man with HIV who was CMV-seropositive. Source: CD4+ T cells sorted from PBMCs after approximately 19-hour stimulation, taken from a patient who received antiretroviral therapy. The rearrangement uses TRBV11-1 and TRBJ2-6; D unclear. This chain's CDR3 is CASSLALSAGANVLTF. The DNA for the CDR3 is TGTGCCAGCAGCTTAGCGCTGTCGGCCGGGGCCAACGTCCTGACTTTC.